One and the same sample provided the 31 T cell receptor beta chains below, sequenced in a study of T-cell memory formation after mild COVID-19. TCRdb reprocessed the 5' RACE reads via MiXCR and lists one record per CDR3 protein. In the table there are 250,000 or so distinct CDR3 sequences, around 10% of which are singletons. The source material was PBMCs or a T cell subset sorted from them (not recorded which). These receptors were taken from a man between 18 and 35 years old who had mild COVID-19 (a few samples of this study predate the infection). Cell type and time point are not known.

This clonotype was detected a few times. The chain employs TRBV18 and TRBJ2-3; no clear D gene. The V gene's germline CDR1 is KGHSH and CDR2 LQKENI. V was trimmed by 2 bases and J by 3 bases, leaving 6 bases between them. CDR3 length equals 13 residues. The CDR3 sequence is CASSPGATDTQYF. Here the CDR3 DNA reads TGTGCCAGCTCACCAGGCGCGACAGATACGCAGTATTTT.

The V and J genes are TRBV2 and TRBJ2-2; D is unresolved. V was cut by 4 bases and J by 13 bases, with 10 bases left in between. The V gene's germline CDR1 is SNHLY and CDR2 FYNNEI. The CDR3 extends over 11 amino acids. CDR3 DNA: TGTGCCAGCAGTGTTCTGGGTGCGCTGTTTTTT. Translating gives CASSVLGALFF.

This clonotype was seen only a few times. The gene calls are TRBV29-1 and TRBJ1-2, with D possibly TRBD1 on 5 matching bases. V lost 4 bases, J lost 7 bases, and 16 bases lay in between. The CDR3 is 13 amino acids. Per germline, CDR1 SQVTM and CDR2 ANQGSEA. Here the CDR3 DNA reads TGCAGCGTTGTTACGGGGGGGGACGGTGGCTACACCTTC. It encodes CSVVTGGDGGYTF.

The chain joins TRBV12-3 or TRBV12-4 to TRBJ1-5; the D is unclear. The CDR3 has 12 amino acids. With 8 bases removed from V and 9 bases from J, the gap between germline ends came to 14 bases. This CDR3 is CASAEARRPQHF. CDR3 DNA: TGTGCCAGCGCCGAGGCCCGCCGGCCCCAGCATTTT.

There are a few counts of this clonotype. The rearrangement links TRBV5-1 to TRBJ1-2, with D possibly TRBD1 on 5 matching bases. Per germline, CDR1 SGHRS and CDR2 YFSETQ. The CDR3 is 13 residues long. V gave up 0 bases and J gave up 6 bases, with 9 bases separating them. Written as DNA, the CDR3 is TGCGCCAGCAGCTTGGTAGGGGATAATGGCTACACCTTC. Translation gives CASSLVGDNGYTF.

This clonotype was observed a handful of times. This chain uses TRBV2 with TRBJ1-1; D is uncertain. The CDR3 consists of 13 residues. Germline CDR1 and CDR2: SNHLY and FYNNEI. The V end was cut by 6 bases, the J end by 1 base, with 9 bases between. The CDR3 nucleotides are TGTGCCAGCAGAGCAGAGAAGAACACTGAAGCTTTCTTT. Protein: CASRAEKNTEAFF.

The chain uses TRBV24-1 and TRBJ2-3, with 7 bases aligning to TRBD2. Germline-derived CDR1 and CDR2 are KGHDR and SFDVKD. V lost 4 bases to trimming and J lost 5 bases; unmatched junction nucleotides: 8. This CDR3 is 15 amino acids long. The CDR3 nucleotides read TGTGCCACCAGTGACACGCGGGGGTACGGAGATACGCAGTATTTT. Translated: CATSDTRGYGDTQYF.

This clonotype was recorded at least ten times. The chain carries TRBV3-1 and TRBJ2-1, with unresolved D. CDR1 is LGHDT and CDR2 is YNNKEL in the germline V gene (reference sequence). Trimming took 4 bases from V and 7 from J, leaving 14 bases between them. This CDR3 has 14 amino acids. The CDR3 bases are TGTGCCAGCAGCCCCCCGAATGGTTATAATGAGCAGTTCTTC. Its translation: CASSPPNGYNEQFF.

The sample holds a few counts of this clonotype. J is TRBJ1-2 and V is TRBV7-2; 7 nucleotides match TRBD1. The germline CDR1 and CDR2 sequences are SGHTA and FQGNSA. V was pared by 4 bases and J by 4 bases, with 12 bases of the junction left unmatched. The CDR3 is 16 residues long. The CDR3 bases are TGTGCCAGCAGCTCAACCTCAGGGGGTCTGCCCTATGGCTACACCTTC. It translates to CASSSTSGGLPYGYTF.

The chain carries TRBV7-2 and TRBJ2-1, with D possibly matching TRBD2 (6 bases). The V end lost 5 bases, the J end lost 10 bases, and 21 bases lay between the germline ends. The germline CDR1 and CDR2 sequences are SGHTA and FQGNSA. CDR3 size: 15 residues. In DNA, the CDR3 is TGTGCCAGCAGCCTCCCGGGACTCCAGGGCGGGGAGCAGTTCTTC. Its translation is CASSLPGLQGGEQFF.

This clonotype was detected ten times or more. This chain connects TRBV20-1 to TRBJ2-7; TRBD2 is a possible D gene (7 bases). The germline V gene has CDR1 DFQATT and CDR2 SNEGSKA (reference sequence). The CDR3 loop spans 14 amino acids. V was clipped by 3 bases and J by 0 bases, with 12 bases between them. The CDR3 reads CSARGASGSYEQYF. For the CDR3, the DNA is TGCAGTGCTAGGGGGGCTAGCGGCTCCTACGAGCAGTACTTC.

This clonotype was counted between two and nine times. CDR3 protein: CASGPGAVETQYF. The CDR3 DNA follows: TGTGCCAGCGGGCCGGGGGCTGTAGAGACCCAGTACTTC. V and J are TRBV7-7 and TRBJ2-5; D is possibly TRBD1 or TRBD2 (6 bases each). Trimming cost V 8 bases and J 4 bases, with 14 bases left between them. Germline V gives CDR1 SSHAT, CDR2 FNYEAQ (reference sequence). The CDR3 is 13 residues long.

This chain links TRBV5-8 with TRBJ2-1, with TRBD1 identical over 7 bases. J lost 13 bases, V lost 5 bases, and 15 bases had no gene match. Germline loops: CDR1 SGHTS, CDR2 YDEGEE. The CDR3 contains 14 residues. CDR3 residues: CASRRLWRQGFQFF. In DNA, the CDR3 is TGTGCCAGCAGGCGTCTTTGGAGACAGGGTTTTCAGTTCTTC.

V is TRBV6-6 and J is TRBJ2-7, with TRBD2 identical over 7 bases. There are 14 residues in the CDR3. V shed 2 bases, J shed 2 bases, and the junction held 3 bases outside the gene matches. Germline-derived CDR1 and CDR2 are MNHNY and SVGAGI (reference sequence). CDR3 in amino acids: CASSYGGVTYEQYF. The CDR3 bases are TGTGCCAGCAGTTACGGGGGGGTAACCTACGAGCAGTACTTC.

There are a few counts of this clonotype. The chain uses TRBV4-1 and TRBJ1-3; no clear D. The CDR3 length is 15 residues. CDR1 is MGHRA and CDR2 is YSYEKL in the germline V gene. The V and J ends lost 0 bases and 0 bases respectively, with 6 bases between them. Here the CDR3 DNA reads TGCGCCAGCAGCCAAGAGGGTAACTCTGGAAACACCATATATTTT. It yields the protein CASSQEGNSGNTIYF.

This clonotype was seen a few times. The V call is TRBV20-1, the J call TRBJ2-3; 8 bases match TRBD2. The CDR3 runs to 14 residues. With 3 bases clipped from V and 6 bases from J, the junction kept 8 bases outside the gene matches. Germline-derived CDR1 and CDR2 are DFQATT and SNEGSKA (reference sequence). Here the CDR3 reads CSASPTSEADTQYF. The DNA of the CDR3 is TGCAGTGCTAGCCCGACTAGCGAAGCGGATACGCAGTATTTT.

This sequence joins TRBV20-1 and TRBJ2-7; 7 bases are shared with TRBD2. This CDR3 is 11 amino acids long. Germline CDR1 reads DFQATT; CDR2 reads SNEGSKA (reference sequence). V trimming: 3 bases; J trimming: 6 bases; junction bases outside the gene matches: 2. CDR3 nucleotides: TGCAGTGCTAGGAGCGGGGTCGAGCAGTACGTC. Encoded protein: CSARSGVEQYV.

This clonotype was counted between two and nine times. The CDR3 region has the DNA TGTGCCAGCAGCTTGGCCGGGACCGGGGGAGATACGCAGTATTTT. This codes for CASSLAGTGGDTQYF. The chain has TRBV7-3 and TRBJ2-3; D might be TRBD2 (6 bases). The ends were cut back, 3 bases at V and 5 bases at J, with 15 bases in the middle. Looked up from germline, CDR1 is SGHTA and CDR2 is FQGTGA. The CDR3 has 15 residues. Using reference TRBV7-3 and TRBJ2-3 for the parts outside the CDR3, the full variable domain is GAGVSQTPSNKVTEKGKYVELRCDPISGHTALYWYRQSLGQGPEFLIYFQGTGAADDSGLPNDRFFAVRPEGSVSTLKIQRTERGDSAVYLCASSLAGTGGDTQYFGPGTRLTVL.

V is TRBV4-1 and J is TRBJ2-1; D might be TRBD1 (5 bases). Germline CDR1 and CDR2: MGHRA and YSYEKL. The CDR3 is 12 amino acids. V was trimmed by 0 bases and J by 13 bases, leaving 10 bases between them. CDR3 in amino acids: CASSQEGVVQFF. The CDR3 nucleotides are TGCGCCAGCAGCCAAGAAGGGGTAGTTCAGTTCTTC.

The chain combines TRBV7-8 with TRBJ1-1, with TRBD1 as a possible D gene (5 bases). V lost 7 bases and J lost 5, with 17 bases in between. The V gene's germline CDR1 is SGHVS and CDR2 FQNEAQ. The CDR3 runs to 14 residues. CDR3: CASTMNQGRTEAFF. DNA for the CDR3: TGTGCCAGCACCATGAACCAGGGTAGGACTGAAGCTTTCTTT. The whole variable domain, remainder taken from reference TRBV7-8 and TRBJ1-1, is GAGVSQSPRYKVAKRGQDVALRCDPISGHVSLFWYQQALGQGPEFLTYFQNEAQLDKSGLPSDRFFAERPEGSVSTLKIQRTQQEDSAVYLCASTMNQGRTEAFFGQGTRLTVV.

The V and J genes are TRBV20-1 and TRBJ2-4; no firm D call. CDR1 is DFQATT, CDR2 SNEGSKA, per germline (reference sequence). The CDR3 loop spans 12 amino acids. V was trimmed by 5 bases and J by 4 bases, leaving 9 bases between them. CDR3 nucleotide sequence: TGCAGTGCTTCGGACCAGAAAAACATTCAGTACTTC. Translated, it gives CSASDQKNIQYF.

The rearrangement joins TRBV10-3 to TRBJ1-5; a weak D match, TRBD1 (6 bases). With 6 bases removed from V and 7 bases from J, the gap between germline ends came to 16 bases. Germline V gene lookup returns CDR1 ENHRY and CDR2 SYGVKD. The CDR3 length is 14 residues. The CDR3 DNA reads as TGTGCCATCAGCCACTCAGGGGCGGGCCAGCCCCAGCATTTT. Residues: CAISHSGAGQPQHF.

This clonotype was seen a handful of times. This chain joins TRBV5-1 and TRBJ2-5, with 9 nucleotides matching TRBD1. With V trimmed by 0 bases and J by 0 bases, 3 bases remained unmatched. CDR1 and CDR2 from the germline V gene are SGHRS and YFSETQ. The CDR3 loop spans 16 amino acids. The CDR3 sequence is CASSLVGQGYQETQYF. Here the CDR3 DNA reads TGCGCCAGCAGCTTGGTAGGACAGGGGTACCAAGAGACCCAGTACTTC.

This clonotype was seen repeatedly, ten times or more. One end of the junction varies from germline; a read error may be responsible. The chain recombines TRBV11-2 with TRBJ2-6; no clear D gene. The CDR3 consists of 13 residues. Germline V lookup: CDR1 SGHAT, CDR2 FQNNGV. This CDR3 is CASRFSGANVLTF. CDR3 DNA sequence: TGTGCCAGCCGCTTCTCTGGGGCCAACGTCCTGACTTTC.

This clonotype has at least ten counts. The gene calls are TRBV12-3 or TRBV12-4 and TRBJ1-1; TRBD1 might be the D (5 bases). The CDR3 covers 14 residues. V shed 6 bases and J shed 6 bases, with 17 bases lying between them. CDR3 sequence reads: CASSPQGRFAEAFF. As DNA, the CDR3 is TGTGCCAGCAGCCCCCAGGGAAGGTTTGCTGAAGCTTTCTTT.

This clonotype was observed many times. V gene TRBV9 combines with J gene TRBJ1-4, with 7 positions matching TRBD1. Germline V lookup: CDR1 SGDLS, CDR2 YYNGEE. Losses at the gene ends were 4 bases for V and 4 bases for J; bases not matched to a gene: 7. The CDR3 loop spans 15 amino acids. CDR3 in amino acids: CASSPRGRDNEKLFF. The CDR3 DNA sequence: TGTGCCAGCAGCCCCAGGGGGAGGGATAATGAAAAACTGTTTTTT.

This clonotype was found a few times. The chain links TRBV9 to TRBJ2-7; tentatively, D is TRBD2 (5 bases). V shed 4 bases and J shed 2 bases, with 16 bases lying between them. Germline CDR1 SGDLS, CDR2 YYNGEE. The CDR3 has 15 residues. The CDR3 protein is CASSPREGKTYEQYF. DNA for the CDR3: TGTGCCAGCAGCCCCCGCGAGGGAAAGACCTACGAGCAGTACTTC.

At least ten counts were recorded for this clonotype. The chain employs TRBV11-2 and TRBJ1-1; 7 bases are shared with TRBD1. CDR3 length equals 16 residues. The junction had 17 bases not matched to a gene; V was cut back by 2 bases and J by 11 bases. CDR1 is SGHAT and CDR2 is FQNNGV in the germline V gene. DNA of the CDR3: TGTGCCAGCAGCTTAACGCAGGGGGGCTCTAGGGCTCCTGCTTTCTTT. It translates to CASSLTQGGSRAPAFF.

This chain joins TRBV19 and TRBJ2-7; 9 nucleotides agree with TRBD1. The CDR3 covers 15 residues. Germline V CDR1 and CDR2: LNHDA, SQIVND (reference sequence). The J segment lost 6 bases and the V segment lost 5 bases, leaving 11 bases of the junction unmatched. In nucleotides, the CDR3 is TGTGCCAGTAGTCCAAAGCCGGGACAGGGAGGCGAGCAGTACGTC. It codes for CASSPKPGQGGEQYV.

The chain is built from TRBV29-1 and TRBJ1-2; the D is unclear. Germline lookup yields CDR1 SQVTM and CDR2 ANQGSEA. V lost 5 bases and J lost 6, with 16 bases in between. The CDR3 totals 13 residues. CDR3 in DNA: TGCAGCGTTACCCGAGGTGGGCAAGATGGCTACACCTTC. This codes for CSVTRGGQDGYTF.

This clonotype was seen many times. The genes are TRBV12-3 or TRBV12-4 and TRBJ1-5; no definite D call. Trimming cost V 4 bases and J 5 bases, with 6 bases left between them. The CDR3 is 12 residues long. The CDR3 here is CASSYRDQPQHF. CDR3 bases: TGTGCCAGCAGTTATCGGGATCAGCCCCAGCATTTT.